These T cell receptor beta chains were read from a single sample in a study of cytomegalovirus exposure and HLA in healthy donors. The protocol was immunoSEQ multiplex PCR, while the TCRdb copy is restricted to in-frame clones and leaves out a portion. The repertoire holds about 52,000 clones, around 70% seen once, with approximately 2.7% in the top ten. The sample consisted of PBMCs. These receptors originate from a man younger than 35 in good health and CMV-seronegative. CDR3s include the opening cysteine and the closing phenylalanine or tryptophan. A D gene is named only where the DNA matches it firmly. The size of a clone is reported for some rows only, either as once, few or many, or as a class for expanded clones.

cdr3_nt,cdr3_aa,clone_size,d_call,v_call,j_call
TGCAGTGCTAGGGGGAGTATCGGCTACACCTTC,CSARGSIGYTF,-,-,TRBV20-1,TRBJ1-2
TGTGCCAGCAGCTTGGGACTCATCTCCGGGTACGAGCAGTACTTC,CASSLGLISGYEQYF,-,-,TRBV5-8,TRBJ2-7
TGTGCCTGGAGTGCGACAGGGGACCACGAGCAGTACTTC,CAWSATGDHEQYF,-,TRBD1,TRBV30,TRBJ2-7
TGCAGCGCGGCGGGACAGGGATTCTACGGCTACACCTTC,CSAAGQGFYGYTF,-,TRBD1,TRBV29-1,TRBJ1-2
TGTGCCAGCAGCTTAAATATGAGGGAGAAGGGTGTCGAGCAGTACTTC,CASSLNMREKGVEQYF,-,-,TRBV7-6,TRBJ2-7
TGTGCCCGGGGGACAGGGCCTAACTATGGCTACACCTTC,CARGTGPNYGYTF,-,TRBD1,TRBV30,TRBJ1-2
TGTGCCAGCAGCCCCGGACTAGCGGAGACGCAGTACTTC,CASSPGLAETQYF,-,TRBD2,TRBV7-2,TRBJ2-7
TGTGCCAGCAGTCCCCTAAGGAGAGGTGAAGCTTTCTTT,CASSPLRRGEAFF,-,-,TRBV28,TRBJ1-1
TGTGCCAGCAGCCTATCTAGCGGGAGTCTCTACGAGCAGTACTTC,CASSLSSGSLYEQYF,-,TRBD2,TRBV7-2,TRBJ2-7
TGTGCCAGCAGTTACTCTCCGGGCCAGGGGCGCGAGCAGTACTTC,CASSYSPGQGREQYF,-,-,TRBV6-5,TRBJ2-7
TGTGCCAGCAGTTTACCTCGGGACACTTCCTACGAGCAGTACTTC,CASSLPRDTSYEQYF,few,-,TRBV28,TRBJ2-7
TGTGCCAGCAGCTTCCCCACGGGAGAAGAGACCCAGTACTTC,CASSFPTGEETQYF,-,-,TRBV11-3,TRBJ2-5
TGTGCCAGCGGCTCACAGTTAGACGTTAGAAGGGAGACCCAGTACTTC,CASGSQLDVRRETQYF,-,-,TRBV9,TRBJ2-5
TGTGCCAGCAGCTACCGGACAGCGAACACTGAAGCTTTCTTT,CASSYRTANTEAFF,-,-,TRBV6-6,TRBJ1-1
TGTGCCAGCAGTGACAGGGGGTACGAGCAGTACTTC,CASSDRGYEQYF,-,TRBD1,TRBV25-1,TRBJ2-7
TGTGCCAGTAGCCAGATCAATCAGCCCCAGCATTTT,CASSQINQPQHF,-,-,TRBV19,TRBJ1-5
TGTGCCAGCAGCCAAGATATGCCTAGCGGGGGCAATGAGCAGTTCTTC,CASSQDMPSGGNEQFF,-,TRBD2,TRBV4-2,TRBJ2-1
TGTGCCAGCAGCTCCCGAGCGGGAGGGCCGGGGCATGAGCAGTTCTTC,CASSSRAGGPGHEQFF,-,TRBD2,TRBV7-9,TRBJ2-1
TGCGCCAGCAGCCAAGATTCAGGGATCGGCGGCTACACCTTC,CASSQDSGIGGYTF,-,-,TRBV4-3,TRBJ1-2
TGTGCCAGCAGTCGATTACAGGCCCAAGAGACCCAGTACTTC,CASSRLQAQETQYF,once,-,TRBV28,TRBJ2-5
TGTGCCAGCAGCGTAGGACGGGGTAACACTGAAGCTTTCTTT,CASSVGRGNTEAFF,-,-,TRBV9,TRBJ1-1
TGTGCCAGCAGTGAAGCGCATGGGGCCACTACTGAAGCTTTCTTT,CASSEAHGATTEAFF,-,-,TRBV2,TRBJ1-1
TGTGCCAGCAGACAGGGACTATCAGCCTACGAGCAGTACTTC,CASRQGLSAYEQYF,-,-,TRBV6-5,TRBJ2-7
TGTGCCAGCAGTGAGGTGTCGAGGAACACTGAAGCTTTCTTT,CASSEVSRNTEAFF,few,-,TRBV2,TRBJ1-1
TGTGCCGCTGACAACTCTGGGGCCAACGTCCTGACTTTC,CAADNSGANVLTF,-,-,TRBV30,TRBJ2-6
TGTGCCACCAGCAGAGGGACAGGGGGTTATGCTTTCTTT,CATSRGTGGYAFF,-,TRBD1,TRBV15,TRBJ1-1
TGTGCCACCAGCAGAGGCGTCAGCGGGAGTCACGAGCAGTACTTC,CATSRGVSGSHEQYF,-,TRBD2,TRBV15,TRBJ2-7
TGTGCCAGCAGTGAGTCGGGACAGGCCTATGGCTACACCTTC,CASSESGQAYGYTF,few,TRBD1,TRBV6-1,TRBJ1-2
TGTGCCAGCTCACCCGGACACGGACCCTACGAGCAGTACTTC,CASSPGHGPYEQYF,-,-,TRBV18,TRBJ2-7
TGTGCCAGCACGGTGAACACTGAAGCTTTCTTT,CASTVNTEAFF,-,-,TRBV28,TRBJ1-1
TGTGCCAGCAGCCAAGGGAGGCTAGCTGGCGAGCAGTACTTC,CASSQGRLAGEQYF,-,-,TRBV14,TRBJ2-7
TGTGCCATCAGTGACAGATTGAACACTGAAGCTTTCTTT,CAISDRLNTEAFF,-,-,TRBV10-3,TRBJ1-1
TGTGCCAGCAGTTGGGCAGGGCTAAACACTGAAGCTTTCTTT,CASSWAGLNTEAFF,-,-,TRBV5-6,TRBJ1-1
TGCGCCAGCAGTTTCTCAGGGAACACTGAAGCTTTCTTT,CASSFSGNTEAFF,-,-,TRBV10-1,TRBJ1-1
TGTGCCAGCAGCGAGCGGGGACAGGGGGCCGGGGAGCTGTTTTTT,CASSERGQGAGELFF,-,TRBD1,TRBV7-8,TRBJ2-2
TGCGCCAGCAGCCGAGCGGTTGCCGCCCAGAATGAGCAGTTCTTC,CASSRAVAAQNEQFF,few,-,TRBV4-3,TRBJ2-1
TGTGCCAGCAGTCCGAGGGGGTCTGGGGCCAACGTCCTGACTTTC,CASSPRGSGANVLTF,few,-,TRBV6-5,TRBJ2-6
TGTGCCAGCAGCTTGGGACTAGCGGGAGGGCCAGCCAAAAACATTCAGTACTTC,CASSLGLAGGPAKNIQYF,-,TRBD2,TRBV5-4,TRBJ2-4
TGTAGCGTTGGAAGGCTCGGGACACAGAACACTGAAGCTTTCTTT,CSVGRLGTQNTEAFF,-,-,TRBV29-1,TRBJ1-1
TGTGCCAGCAGCTTAGATGGGCAGGGCTATGGCTACACCTTC,CASSLDGQGYGYTF,-,-,TRBV11-2,TRBJ1-2
TGCGCCAGCAGCGGCTCACAGGGAATTAGGAACACTGAAGCTTTCTTT,CASSGSQGIRNTEAFF,few,-,TRBV5-1,TRBJ1-1
TGTGCCACCAGCGGAGATACAGGGGGCGCGCAGTACTTC,CATSGDTGGAQYF,few,TRBD1,TRBV15,TRBJ2-7
TGCGCCAGCAGCCAAGATCGGAGCGGACCGCAGTATTTT,CASSQDRSGPQYF,-,-,TRBV4-3,TRBJ2-3
TGTGCCAGCAGCGAGCACGCCACAACTAATGAAAAACTGTTTTTT,CASSEHATTNEKLFF,-,-,TRBV11-2,TRBJ1-4
TGTGCCAGCAGTGTAGGAACAGGCTCGATTGGGACGAACACCGGGGAGCTGTTTTTT,CASSVGTGSIGTNTGELFF,few,-,TRBV2,TRBJ2-2
TGTGCCTGGACTACCGGTGGAAACACCATATATTTT,CAWTTGGNTIYF,once,-,TRBV30,TRBJ1-3
TGTGCCAGCAGTGAACTCAGACAGGTCCGGTACTATGGCTACACCTTC,CASSELRQVRYYGYTF,-,-,TRBV2,TRBJ1-2
TGTGCCAGCAGCTCACGACTTCGCGAGATTACAGATACGCAGTATTTT,CASSSRLREITDTQYF,few,-,TRBV13,TRBJ2-3
TGTGCCAGCAGTGACCTTGGACTAGCGCTAGAACTTCGCTCCTACGAGCAGTACTTC,CASSDLGLALELRSYEQYF,-,TRBD2,TRBV2,TRBJ2-7
TGTGCCAGTAGTATAATGGGAGGGGAGACCCAGTACTTC,CASSIMGGETQYF,once,TRBD2,TRBV19,TRBJ2-5
TGTGCCAGCAGCCCCCGACTAGCTCATACGCAGTATTTT,CASSPRLAHTQYF,-,TRBD2,TRBV11-2,TRBJ2-3
TGTGCCGCCCGAAAAGAGAGCTCCTACGAGCAGTACTTC,CAARKESSYEQYF,-,-,TRBV10-3,TRBJ2-7